The 10 T cell receptor beta chains given below trace back to one sample, sequenced in a study of identical twins. TCRdb itself ran the 5' RACE reads through MiXCR, one entry per CDR3 protein. The table includes 450,000 or so distinct CDR3 sequences, approximately 15% detected once. This sample also appeared in a second study, on yellow fever vaccine responses in identical twins.

The sequencing sample was made of CD4+ T cells sorted from blood. These receptors all stem from a young woman in good health.

This clonotype has a handful of counts. The chain recombines TRBV5-1 with TRBJ2-1; 8 bases fit TRBD2. The junction had 8 bases not matched to a gene; V was cut back by 6 bases and J by 6 bases. Germline CDR1 is SGHRS and CDR2 is YFSETQ. The CDR3 is 14 residues long. CDR3 DNA sequence: TGCGCCAGCAAATTGACGGGAGGGTCCAATGAGCAGTTCTTC. This encodes CASKLTGGSNEQFF.

The rearrangement links TRBV6-1 to TRBJ2-2; TRBD2 agrees at 14 bases. V trimming: 5 bases; J trimming: 2 bases; junction bases outside the gene matches: 10. This CDR3 is 19 amino acids long. CDR1 is MNHNS and CDR2 is SASEGT in the germline V gene. The CDR3 DNA is TGTGCCAGCAGTCCACTAGGACTAGCGGGAGGCCAAAACACCGGGGAGCTGTTTTTT. This gives the protein CASSPLGLAGGQNTGELFF.

The chain is built from TRBV28 and TRBJ2-7; D is perhaps TRBD1 or TRBD2 (5 bases each). This CDR3 has 15 amino acids. The V and J ends lost 2 bases and 3 bases respectively, with 14 bases between them. Germline lookup yields CDR1 MDHEN and CDR2 SYDVKM. The CDR3 spells CASSLQTGGGYEQYF. CDR3 DNA sequence: TGTGCCAGCAGTTTACAGACCGGTGGGGGCTACGAGCAGTACTTC. Full variable domain (outside the CDR3, taken from reference TRBV28 and TRBJ2-7): DVKVTQSSRYLVKRTGEKVFLECVQDMDHENMFWYRQDPGLGLRLIYFSYDVKMKEKGDIPEGYSVSREKKERFSLILESASTNQTSMYLCASSLQTGGGYEQYFGPGTRLTVT.

This clonotype was picked up a small number of times. The chain recombines TRBV7-2 with TRBJ2-3; 9 positions agree with TRBD2. The germline CDR1 and CDR2 sequences are SGHTA and FQGNSA. Trimming took 7 bases from V and 6 from J; bases not matched to a gene: 8. The CDR3 totals 14 residues. The CDR3 bases are TGTGCCAGCACCAGCGGGGGGTTTTGGGATACGCAGTATTTT. It codes for CASTSGGFWDTQYF.

This clonotype was observed a handful of times. The rearrangement uses TRBV20-1 and TRBJ2-3; D unclear. The germline V and J ends were trimmed by 0 bases and 9 bases, with 16 bases remaining between them. There are 14 residues in the CDR3. Germline CDR1 is DFQATT and CDR2 is SNEGSKA (reference sequence). The CDR3 region has the DNA TGCAGTGCTAGAGACACGAAGCCTGAGAGAACGCAGTATTTT. This encodes CSARDTKPERTQYF.

The rearrangement joins TRBV20-1 to TRBJ2-7; TRBD1 might be the D (6 bases). The CDR3 is 13 residues long. The V gene's germline CDR1 is DFQATT and CDR2 SNEGSKA (reference sequence). The CDR3 coding sequence is TGCTCCCAAACAGGGCTGCACTCCTACGAGCAGTACTTC. Its protein is CSQTGLHSYEQYF.

This clonotype was seen repeatedly, ten times or more. The gene calls are TRBV5-1 and TRBJ2-7; D gene ambiguous. This CDR3 contains 12 residues. Germline V gene data show CDR1 as SGHRS and CDR2 as YFSETQ. V lost 3 bases, J lost 4 bases, and 8 bases lay in between. The CDR3 DNA reads as TGCGCCAGCAGCTCACAGAGTTACGAGCAGTACTTC. This translates into CASSSQSYEQYF.

The V gene is TRBV24-1, the J gene TRBJ2-5; D uncertain. Germline assignment: CDR1 KGHDR and CDR2 SFDVKD. CDR3 length: 11 residues. Trimming removed 1 base from V and 4 bases from J, with 0 bases in between. The CDR3 sequence is CATSDLETQYF. The CDR3 region has the DNA TGTGCCACCAGTGATTTAGAGACCCAGTACTTC.

V is TRBV7-2 and J is TRBJ1-1; maybe TRBD1 (5 bases). The CDR3 covers 14 residues. Germline V gene sequence: CDR1 SGHTA, CDR2 FQGNSA. Trimming took off 2 bases at V and 4 bases at J, with 11 bases between the two ends. The CDR3: CASSLKSGTTEAFF. The DNA for the CDR3 is TGTGCCAGCAGCTTAAAGTCAGGGACCACTGAAGCTTTCTTT. Full variable domain (rest looked up from reference TRBV7-2 and TRBJ1-1): GAGVSQSPSNKVTEKGKDVELRCDPISGHTALYWYRQSLGQGLEFLIYFQGNSAPDKSGLPSDRFSAERTGGSVSTLTIQRTQQEDSAVYLCASSLKSGTTEAFFGQGTRLTVV.

The chain carries TRBV5-1 and TRBJ2-2, with D unresolved. This CDR3 has 14 amino acids. The V end lost 0 bases, the J end lost 7 bases, and 10 bases lay between the germline ends. CDR1 SGHRS and CDR2 YFSETQ come from the germline V gene. CDR3 DNA sequence: TGCGCCAGCAGCTTGGCCACCGCCGGCGGGGAGCTGTTTTTT. This codes for CASSLATAGGELFF.